Described below is a single TCR beta chain sequence and its context. A read error may explain this, as a much larger clone is one base away. This CDR3 has 11 residues. Per germline, CDR1 SGHRS and CDR2 YFSETQ. Investigators took around 10 milliliters of peripheral blood from every donor. The entry originates in a study of blood T cells in healthy people across ages. A sample-barcoded 5' primer and a J-beta primer mix were used in a second PCR of roughly 7 to 11 cycles. Via MiXCR, TCRdb re-called the 5' RACE reads, giving one row per CDR3 protein. The sample carries about 620,000 distinct CDR3 sequences, around 52% recorded once.

This chain connects TRBV5-1 to TRBJ2-5; the D is unclear. This receptor was obtained from an elderly woman in good health. The sample taken for sequencing was blood. The CDR3 spells CTSREEETQYF. CDR3 coding DNA: TGCACCAGCCGCGAGGAAGAGACCCAGTACTTC. Combining the CDR3 with reference TRBV5-1 and TRBJ2-5 gives the whole variable domain KAGVTQTPRYLIKTRGQQVTLSCSPISGHRSVSWYQQTPGQGLQFLFEYFSETQRNKGNFPGRFSGRQFSNSRSEMNVSTLELGDSALYLCTSREEETQYFGPGTRLLVL.